Listed here are 12 T cell receptor beta chains from one sample, sequenced in a study of cytomegalovirus exposure and HLA in healthy donors (dated by TCRdb to 2016 to 2017). The protocol used for the library was the immunoSEQ multiplex PCR assay. Entries here come from immuneACCESS through TCRdb and include only in-frame sequences with V and J called. Some clones fail to appear in such tables; in the studies checked, an unresolved V gene covers under half of the shortfall, and the cause of the remainder is unknown. Present in this sample are some 320,000 clones, 87% of which were seen just once. Of the sample, over 1% falls within the top ten clones. The specimen was PBMCs. The receptors shown here come from a woman aged 25 to 39 in good health and CMV-seropositive.

J is TRBJ1-2 and V is TRBV5-6; D remains ambiguous. This CDR3 has 15 amino acids. Germline V CDR1 and CDR2: SGHDT, YYEEEE. Trimming shortened V by 1 base and J by 2 bases, and 12 bases separated the two germline ends. As DNA, the CDR3 is TGTGCCAGCAGCTTGTTATGGAAGCCGAACTATGGCTACACCTTC. Its protein product is CASSLLWKPNYGYTF.

V gene TRBV27 combines with J gene TRBJ2-7; 7 bases map to TRBD2. The germline gives CDR1 MNHEY, CDR2 SMNVEV (reference sequence). J gave up 2 bases and V 2 bases, and 9 bases lay outside the gene matches. The CDR3 extends over 16 amino acids. Here the CDR3 DNA reads TGTGCCAGCAGTTTAGTAAGCGGGACTCGGCCCTACGAGCAGTACTTC. It encodes CASSLVSGTRPYEQYF.

The chain employs TRBV4-1 and TRBJ2-3, with D perhaps TRBD2 (5 bases). Germline V gives CDR1 MGHRA, CDR2 YSYEKL. The CDR3 sequence is 18 residues long. The V end lost 0 bases, the J end lost 1 base, and 17 bases lay between the germline ends. In DNA form, the CDR3 reads TGCGCCAGCAGCCAAGACGCTCCCGGGGTCTCCGGCACAGATACGCAGTATTTT. Its translation: CASSQDAPGVSGTDTQYF.

The chain couples TRBV7-9 to TRBJ2-5, with 9 positions matching TRBD1. The J segment lost 5 bases and the V segment lost 5 bases, leaving 6 bases of the junction unmatched. The germline CDR1 and CDR2 sequences are SEHNR and FQNEAQ (reference sequence). This CDR3 has 14 residues. CDR3 in amino acids: CASSPRDRVETQYF. The DNA for the CDR3 is TGTGCCAGCAGCCCTAGGGACAGGGTCGAGACCCAGTACTTC. The full variable domain, rest sourced from reference TRBV7-9 and TRBJ2-5, is DTGVSQNPRHKITKRGQNVTFRCDPISEHNRLYWYRQTLGQGPEFLTYFQNEAQLEKSRLLSDRFSAERPKGSFSTLEIQRTEQGDSAMYLCASSPRDRVETQYFGPGTRLLVL.

The gene calls are TRBV29-1 and TRBJ2-5; 8 bases are shared with TRBD2. The CDR3 contains 13 residues. V lost 5 bases to trimming and J lost 1 base; unmatched junction nucleotides: 3. Per the germline V gene, CDR1 is SQVTM and CDR2 is ANQGSEA. The CDR3 loop reads CSVSGSSQETQYF. The CDR3 DNA follows: TGCAGCGTTAGCGGGAGCAGCCAAGAGACCCAGTACTTC.

This clone has only one observation. The V call is TRBV2, the J call TRBJ2-7; D is unresolved. The CDR3 is 14 residues long. Trimming shortened V by 5 bases and J by 7 bases, and 18 bases separated the two germline ends. Germline CDR1 SNHLY, CDR2 FYNNEI. As DNA, the CDR3 is TGTGCCAGCAGTCGAAGGGAAGGGCTTTTGGAGCAGTACTTC. Translated: CASSRREGLLEQYF.

This clone was counted once. This CDR3 reads CASSLDNYEQYF. The DNA of the CDR3 is TGTGCCAGCAGTTTGGACAACTACGAGCAGTACTTC. J is TRBJ2-7 and V is TRBV6-6, with D possibly TRBD1 on 5 matching bases. The CDR3 covers 12 residues. Trimming took off 4 bases at V and 3 bases at J, with 7 bases between the two ends. The germline gives CDR1 MNHNY, CDR2 SVGAGI (reference sequence).

The chain couples TRBV18 to TRBJ2-2; D remains ambiguous. Germline values: CDR1 KGHSH, CDR2 LQKENI. The CDR3 is made up of 13 amino acids. Trimming removed 0 bases at V and 5 bases at J, with 4 bases between. In nucleotides, the CDR3 is TGTGCCAGCTCACCACCGGGGACCGGGGAGCTGTTTTTT. Encoded protein: CASSPPGTGELFF.

This chain joins TRBV30 and TRBJ2-3; tentatively, D is TRBD1 or TRBD2 (5 bases each). Germline V CDR1 and CDR2: GTSNPN, SVGIG (reference sequence). Trimming left V 2 bases short and J 6 bases short, with 15 bases between. The CDR3 has 14 amino acids. The CDR3 reads CAWSPLASGDTQYF. CDR3 DNA sequence: TGTGCCTGGAGTCCCTTAGCGTCAGGGGATACGCAGTATTTT.

The J gene is TRBJ2-1, the V gene TRBV15; a weak D match, TRBD2 (6 bases). From germline, CDR1 is LNHNV and CDR2 YYDKDF (reference sequence). Trimming left V 5 bases short and J 4 bases short, with 12 bases between. The CDR3 runs to 14 residues. CDR3 sequence (DNA): TGTGCCACCAGCCCGCCCGCGGGGTACAATGAGCAGTTCTTC. This sequence encodes CATSPPAGYNEQFF. Full variable domain (missing parts from reference TRBV15 and TRBJ2-1): DAMVIQNPRYQVTQFGKPVTLSCSQTLNHNVMYWYQQKSSQAPKLLFHYYDKDFNNEADTPDNFQSRRPNTSFCFLDIRSPGLGDTAMYLCATSPPAGYNEQFFGPGTRLTVL.

This clone was picked up a small number of times. The chain recombines TRBV7-2 with TRBJ2-7; D gene unclear. The CDR3 contains 13 residues. The germline V and J ends were trimmed by 2 bases and 2 bases, with 7 bases remaining between them. Germline CDR1 SGHTA, CDR2 FQGNSA. CDR3 residues: CASSLMTAYEQYF. The CDR3 DNA is TGTGCCAGCAGCTTAATGACTGCCTACGAGCAGTACTTC. Variable domain in full (rest from reference TRBV7-2 and TRBJ2-7): GAGVSQSPSNKVTEKGKDVELRCDPISGHTALYWYRQSLGQGLEFLIYFQGNSAPDKSGLPSDRFSAERTGGSVSTLTIQRTQQEDSAVYLCASSLMTAYEQYFGPGTRLTVT.

Comment on this clone: An end of the junction does not agree with germline; a read error may underlie this. This chain uses TRBV5-6 with TRBJ1-2; D is perhaps TRBD1 (6 bases). The CDR3 consists of 18 residues. Germline V gene data show CDR1 as SGHDT and CDR2 as YYEEEE. For the CDR3, the DNA is TGTGCCAGCAGCTTGCGACTCAACAATCGGGACATGGGGAAGGCTATCCACTTC. Its translation: CASSLRLNNRDMGKAIHF.